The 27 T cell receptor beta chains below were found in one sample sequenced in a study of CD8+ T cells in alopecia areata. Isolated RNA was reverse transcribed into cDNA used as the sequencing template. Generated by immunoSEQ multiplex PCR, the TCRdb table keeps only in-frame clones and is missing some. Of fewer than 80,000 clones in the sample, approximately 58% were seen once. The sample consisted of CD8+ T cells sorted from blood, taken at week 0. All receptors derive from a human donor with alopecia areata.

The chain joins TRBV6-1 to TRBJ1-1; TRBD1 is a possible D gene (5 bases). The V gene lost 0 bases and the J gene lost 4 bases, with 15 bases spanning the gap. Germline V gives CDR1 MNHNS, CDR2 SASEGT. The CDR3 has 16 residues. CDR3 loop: CASSEAGGLFGTEAFF. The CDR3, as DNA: TGTGCCAGCAGTGAAGCGGGGGGGTTATTTGGCACTGAAGCTTTCTTT.

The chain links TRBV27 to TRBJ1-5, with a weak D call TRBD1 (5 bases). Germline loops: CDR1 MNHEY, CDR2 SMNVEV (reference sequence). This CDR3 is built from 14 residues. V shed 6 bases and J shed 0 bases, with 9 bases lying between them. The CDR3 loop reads CASRSGISNQPQHF. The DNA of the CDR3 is TGTGCCAGCAGATCAGGGATTAGCAATCAGCCCCAGCATTTT.

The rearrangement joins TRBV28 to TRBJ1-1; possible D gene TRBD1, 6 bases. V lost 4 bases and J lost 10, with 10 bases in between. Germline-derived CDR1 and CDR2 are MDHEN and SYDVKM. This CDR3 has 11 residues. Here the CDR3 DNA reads TGTGCCAGCAGTTACAGGGATGTAGCTTTCTTT. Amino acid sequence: CASSYRDVAFF.

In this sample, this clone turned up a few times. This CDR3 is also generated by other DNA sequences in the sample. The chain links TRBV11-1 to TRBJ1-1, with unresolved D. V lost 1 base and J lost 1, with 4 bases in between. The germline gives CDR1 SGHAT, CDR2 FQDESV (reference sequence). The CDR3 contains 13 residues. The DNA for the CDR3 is TGTGCCAGCAGCTTAGGTGGGAACACTGAAGCTTTCTTT. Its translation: CASSLGGNTEAFF.

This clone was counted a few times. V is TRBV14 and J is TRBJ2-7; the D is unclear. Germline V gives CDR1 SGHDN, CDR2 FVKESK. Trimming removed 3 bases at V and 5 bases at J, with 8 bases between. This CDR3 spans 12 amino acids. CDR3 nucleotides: TGTGCCAGCAGCCACATGGAGAACGAGCAGTACTTC. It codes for CASSHMENEQYF.

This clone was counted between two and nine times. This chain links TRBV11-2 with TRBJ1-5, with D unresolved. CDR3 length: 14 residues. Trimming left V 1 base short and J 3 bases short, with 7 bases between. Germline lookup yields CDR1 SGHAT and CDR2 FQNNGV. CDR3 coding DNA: TGTGCCAGCAGCTTAGGCACAGCCAATCAGCCCCAGCATTTT. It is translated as CASSLGTANQPQHF.

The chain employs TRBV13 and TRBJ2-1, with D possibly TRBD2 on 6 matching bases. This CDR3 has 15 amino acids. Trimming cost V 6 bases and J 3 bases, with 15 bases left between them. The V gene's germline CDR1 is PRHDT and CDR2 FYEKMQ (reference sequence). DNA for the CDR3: TGTGCCAGCAGGGATGGGGCGGGGTACTACAATGAGCAGTTCTTC. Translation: CASRDGAGYYNEQFF.

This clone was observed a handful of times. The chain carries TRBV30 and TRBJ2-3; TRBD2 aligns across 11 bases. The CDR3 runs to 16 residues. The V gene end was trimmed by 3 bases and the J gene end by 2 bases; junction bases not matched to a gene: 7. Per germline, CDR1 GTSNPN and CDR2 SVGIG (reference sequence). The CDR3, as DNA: TGTGCCTGGAGGCGGATAGCGGGAGGGTACACAGATACGCAGTATTTT. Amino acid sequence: CAWRRIAGGYTDTQYF.

Here the CDR3 DNA reads TGTGCCAGCAGTGAATTACAGGGTGGCACCGGGGAGCTGTTTTTT. It translates to CASSELQGGTGELFF. The chain carries TRBV25-1 and TRBJ2-2, with a weak D call TRBD1 (6 bases). The CDR3 sequence is 15 residues long. Germline CDR1 reads MGHDK; CDR2 reads SYGVNS. V was trimmed by 1 base and J by 4 bases, leaving 10 bases between them.

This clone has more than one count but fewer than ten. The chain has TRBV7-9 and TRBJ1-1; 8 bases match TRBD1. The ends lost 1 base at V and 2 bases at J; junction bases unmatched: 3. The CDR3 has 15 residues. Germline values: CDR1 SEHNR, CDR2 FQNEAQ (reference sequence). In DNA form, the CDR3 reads TGTGCCAGCAGCTTAGAACAGGGGGGAAACACTGAAGCTTTCTTT. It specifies CASSLEQGGNTEAFF.

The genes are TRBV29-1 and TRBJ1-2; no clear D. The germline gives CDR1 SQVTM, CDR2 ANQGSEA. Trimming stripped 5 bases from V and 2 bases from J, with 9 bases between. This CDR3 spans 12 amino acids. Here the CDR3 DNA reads TGCAGCGTTTTCGGCAGCAACTATGGCTACACCTTC. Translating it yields CSVFGSNYGYTF.

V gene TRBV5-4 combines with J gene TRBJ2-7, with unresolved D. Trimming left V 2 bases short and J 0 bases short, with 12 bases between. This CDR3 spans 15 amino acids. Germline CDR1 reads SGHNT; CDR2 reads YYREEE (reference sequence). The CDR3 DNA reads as TGTGCCAGCAGCTTAGGAGCTACAAGCTCCTACGAGCAGTACTTC. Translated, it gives CASSLGATSSYEQYF.

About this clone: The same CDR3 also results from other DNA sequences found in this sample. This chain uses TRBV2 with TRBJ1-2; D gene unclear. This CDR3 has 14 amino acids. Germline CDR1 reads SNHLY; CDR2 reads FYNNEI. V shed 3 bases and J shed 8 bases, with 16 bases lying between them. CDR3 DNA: TGTGCCAGCAGTGATGGGGTCATCCGCTACGGCTACACCTTC. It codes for CASSDGVIRYGYTF.

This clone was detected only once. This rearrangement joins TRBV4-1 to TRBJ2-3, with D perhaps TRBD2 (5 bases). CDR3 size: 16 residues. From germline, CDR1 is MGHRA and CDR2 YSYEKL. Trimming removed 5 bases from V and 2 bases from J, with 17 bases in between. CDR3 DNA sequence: TGCGCCAGCAGCTACTCCCGTGGGAGACCCACAGATACGCAGTATTTT. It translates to CASSYSRGRPTDTQYF.

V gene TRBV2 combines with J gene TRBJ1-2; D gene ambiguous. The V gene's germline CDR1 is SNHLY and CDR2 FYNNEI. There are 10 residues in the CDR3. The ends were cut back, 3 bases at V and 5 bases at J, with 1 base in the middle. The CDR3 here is CASSDYGYTF. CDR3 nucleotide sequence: TGTGCCAGCAGTGATTATGGCTACACCTTC.

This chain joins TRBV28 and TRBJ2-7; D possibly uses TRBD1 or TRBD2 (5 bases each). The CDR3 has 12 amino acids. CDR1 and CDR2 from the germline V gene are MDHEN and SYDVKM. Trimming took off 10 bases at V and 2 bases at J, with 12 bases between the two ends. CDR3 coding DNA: TGTGCCACCCGGGACGGAACCTACGAGCAGTACTTC. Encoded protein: CATRDGTYEQYF.

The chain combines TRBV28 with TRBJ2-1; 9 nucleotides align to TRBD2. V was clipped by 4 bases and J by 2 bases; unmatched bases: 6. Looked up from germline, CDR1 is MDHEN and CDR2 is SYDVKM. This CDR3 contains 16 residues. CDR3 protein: CASSSRTSATYNEQFF. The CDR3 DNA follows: TGTGCCAGCAGTTCCCGGACTAGCGCTACCTACAATGAGCAGTTCTTC. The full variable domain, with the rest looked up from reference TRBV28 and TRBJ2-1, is DVKVTQSSRYLVKRTGEKVFLECVQDMDHENMFWYRQDPGLGLRLIYFSYDVKMKEKGDIPEGYSVSREKKERFSLILESASTNQTSMYLCASSSRTSATYNEQFFGPGTRLTVL.

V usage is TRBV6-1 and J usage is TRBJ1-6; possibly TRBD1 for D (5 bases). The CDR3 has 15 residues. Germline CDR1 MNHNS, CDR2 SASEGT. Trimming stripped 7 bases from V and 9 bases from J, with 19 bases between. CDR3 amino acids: CASTPWGPEGSPLHF. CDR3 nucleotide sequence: TGTGCCAGCACCCCGTGGGGCCCGGAAGGTTCACCCCTCCACTTT.

In DNA, the CDR3 is TGTGCCAGCAGCGCGGACAGGGCTTCCTACGAGCAGTACTTC. Translation: CASSADRASYEQYF. The genes are TRBV4-2 and TRBJ2-7, with 8 bases aligning to TRBD1. The CDR3 is made up of 14 amino acids. Per the germline V gene, CDR1 is LGHNA and CDR2 is YNFKEQ. With 5 bases clipped from V and 1 base from J, the junction kept 4 bases outside the gene matches.

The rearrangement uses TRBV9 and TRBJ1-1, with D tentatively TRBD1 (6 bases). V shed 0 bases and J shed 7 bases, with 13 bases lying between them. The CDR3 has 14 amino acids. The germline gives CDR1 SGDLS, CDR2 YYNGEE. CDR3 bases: TGTGCCAGCAGCGTAGTGGCGCAGGGGTATGAAGCTTTCTTT. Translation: CASSVVAQGYEAFF.

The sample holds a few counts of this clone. The CDR3 spells CAWAASTDTQYF. For the CDR3, the DNA is TGTGCCTGGGCAGCTAGCACAGATACGCAGTATTTT. The rearrangement joins TRBV30 to TRBJ2-3; D unresolved. Germline assignment: CDR1 GTSNPN and CDR2 SVGIG (reference sequence). V lost 5 bases, J lost 0 bases, and 6 bases lay in between. The CDR3 covers 12 residues.

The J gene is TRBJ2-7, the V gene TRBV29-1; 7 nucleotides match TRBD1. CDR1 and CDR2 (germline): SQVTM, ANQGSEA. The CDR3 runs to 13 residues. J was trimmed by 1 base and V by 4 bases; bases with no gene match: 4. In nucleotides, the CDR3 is TGCAGCGTTGTTTCGGGACAGTCCTACGAGCAGTACTTC. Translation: CSVVSGQSYEQYF.

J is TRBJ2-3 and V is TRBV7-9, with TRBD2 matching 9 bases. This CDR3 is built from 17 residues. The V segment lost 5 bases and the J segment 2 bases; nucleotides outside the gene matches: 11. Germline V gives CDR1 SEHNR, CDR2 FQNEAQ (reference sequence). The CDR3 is CASSPTVGLAFTDTQYF. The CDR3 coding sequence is TGTGCCAGCAGCCCTACGGTGGGACTAGCATTCACAGATACGCAGTATTTT.

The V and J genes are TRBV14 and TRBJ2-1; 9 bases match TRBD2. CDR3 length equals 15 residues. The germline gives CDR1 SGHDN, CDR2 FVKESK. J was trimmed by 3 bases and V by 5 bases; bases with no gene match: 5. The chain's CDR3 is CASSEGLAIYNEQFF. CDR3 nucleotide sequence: TGTGCCAGCAGCGAGGGACTAGCAATCTACAATGAGCAGTTCTTC. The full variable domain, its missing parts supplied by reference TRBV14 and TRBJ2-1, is EAGVTQFPSHSVIEKGQTVTLRCDPISGHDNLYWYRRVMGKEIKFLLHFVKESKQDESGMPNNRFLAERTGGTYSTLKVQPAELEDSGVYFCASSEGLAIYNEQFFGPGTRLTVL.

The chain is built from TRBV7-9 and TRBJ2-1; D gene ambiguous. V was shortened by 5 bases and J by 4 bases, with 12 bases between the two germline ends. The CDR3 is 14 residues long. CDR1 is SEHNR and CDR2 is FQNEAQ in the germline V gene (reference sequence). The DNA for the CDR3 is TGTGCCAGCAGCAACTCGATTCGATACAATGAGCAGTTCTTC. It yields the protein CASSNSIRYNEQFF.

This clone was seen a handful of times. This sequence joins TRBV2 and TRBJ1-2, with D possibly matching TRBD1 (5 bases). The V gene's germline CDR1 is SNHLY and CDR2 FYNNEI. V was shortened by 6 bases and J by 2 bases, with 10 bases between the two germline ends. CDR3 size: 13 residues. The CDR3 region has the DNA TGTGCCAGCAGCATCACAGGAAACTATGGCTACACCTTC. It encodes CASSITGNYGYTF.

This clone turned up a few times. For the CDR3, the DNA is TGCGCCAGCAGGGTAGGAGCGCTCGGCACAGATACGCAGTATTTT. Encoded protein: CASRVGALGTDTQYF. The rearrangement uses TRBV5-1 and TRBJ2-3; D ambiguous. CDR1 and CDR2 from the germline V gene are SGHRS and YFSETQ. CDR3 length: 15 amino acids. V was clipped by 5 bases and J by 1 base, with 14 bases between them.